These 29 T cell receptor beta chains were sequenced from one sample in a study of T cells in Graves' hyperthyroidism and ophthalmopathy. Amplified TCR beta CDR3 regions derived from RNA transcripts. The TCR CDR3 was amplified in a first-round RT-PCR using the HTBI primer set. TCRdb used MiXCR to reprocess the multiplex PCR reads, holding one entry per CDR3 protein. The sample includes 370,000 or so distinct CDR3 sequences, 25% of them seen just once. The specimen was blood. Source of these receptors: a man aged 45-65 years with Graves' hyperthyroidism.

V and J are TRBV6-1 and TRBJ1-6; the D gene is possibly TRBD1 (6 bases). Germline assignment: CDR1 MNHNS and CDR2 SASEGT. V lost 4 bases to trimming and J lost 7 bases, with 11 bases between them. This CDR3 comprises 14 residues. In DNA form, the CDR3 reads TGTGCCAGCAGTGTCGCAGGGGACAATTCACCCCTCCACTTT. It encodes CASSVAGDNSPLHF.

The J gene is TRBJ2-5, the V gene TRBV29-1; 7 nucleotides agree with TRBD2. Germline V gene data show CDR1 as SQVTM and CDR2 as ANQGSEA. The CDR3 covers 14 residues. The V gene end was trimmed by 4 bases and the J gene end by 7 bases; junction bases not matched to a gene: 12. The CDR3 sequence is CSVGEDRGGGTQYF. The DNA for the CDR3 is TGCAGCGTTGGGGAGGACCGAGGCGGGGGGACCCAGTACTTC.

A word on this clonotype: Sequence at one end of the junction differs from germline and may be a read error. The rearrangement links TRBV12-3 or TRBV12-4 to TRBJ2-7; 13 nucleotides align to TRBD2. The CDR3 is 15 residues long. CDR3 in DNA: TGTGCCATCCGGGAAACTAGCGGGAGGGCCTACGAGCAGCACTTC. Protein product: CAIRETSGRAYEQHF.

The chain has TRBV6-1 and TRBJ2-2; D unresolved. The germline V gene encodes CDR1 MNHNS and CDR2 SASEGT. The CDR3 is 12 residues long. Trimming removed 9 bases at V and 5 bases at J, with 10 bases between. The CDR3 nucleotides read TGTGCCAGTCCTTTTGGGACCGGGGAGCTGTTTTTT. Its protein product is CASPFGTGELFF.

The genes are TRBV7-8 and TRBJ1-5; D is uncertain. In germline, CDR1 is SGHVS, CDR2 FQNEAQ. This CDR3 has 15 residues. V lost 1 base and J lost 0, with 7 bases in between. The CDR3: CASSLEAYSNQPQHF. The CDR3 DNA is TGTGCCAGCAGCTTAGAGGCGTATAGCAATCAGCCCCAGCATTTT.

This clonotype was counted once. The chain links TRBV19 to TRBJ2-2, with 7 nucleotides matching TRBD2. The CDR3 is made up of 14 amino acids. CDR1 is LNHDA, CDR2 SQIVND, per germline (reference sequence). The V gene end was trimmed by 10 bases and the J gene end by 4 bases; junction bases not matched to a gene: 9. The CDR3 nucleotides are TGTGCCACTTCTCAAAGCGGGACCACCGGGGAGCTGTTTTTT. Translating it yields CATSQSGTTGELFF.

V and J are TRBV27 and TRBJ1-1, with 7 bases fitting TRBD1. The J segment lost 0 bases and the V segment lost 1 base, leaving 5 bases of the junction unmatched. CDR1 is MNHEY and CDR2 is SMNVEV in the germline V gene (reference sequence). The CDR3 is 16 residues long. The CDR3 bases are TGTGCCAGCAGTTTATTCGGACAGGCCCTGAACACTGAAGCTTTCTTT. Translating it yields CASSLFGQALNTEAFF.

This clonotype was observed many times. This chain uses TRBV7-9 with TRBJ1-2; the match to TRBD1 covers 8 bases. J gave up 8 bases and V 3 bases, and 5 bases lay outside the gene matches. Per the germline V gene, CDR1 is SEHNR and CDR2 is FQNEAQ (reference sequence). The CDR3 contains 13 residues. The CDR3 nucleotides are TGTGCCAGCAGCTTCGGACAGGGCCGGGGCTACACCTTC. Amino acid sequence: CASSFGQGRGYTF.

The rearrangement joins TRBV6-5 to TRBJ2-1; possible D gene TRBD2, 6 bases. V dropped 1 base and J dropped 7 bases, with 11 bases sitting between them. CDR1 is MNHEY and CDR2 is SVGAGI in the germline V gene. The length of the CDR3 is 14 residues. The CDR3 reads CASSYYGGENEQFF. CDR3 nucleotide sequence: TGTGCCAGCAGTTACTATGGCGGGGAGAATGAGCAGTTCTTC.

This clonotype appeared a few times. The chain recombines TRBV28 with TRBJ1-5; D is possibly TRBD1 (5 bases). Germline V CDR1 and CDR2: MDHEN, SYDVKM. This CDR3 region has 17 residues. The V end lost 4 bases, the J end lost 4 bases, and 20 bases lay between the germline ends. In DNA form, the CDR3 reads TGTGCCAGCAGTTCTTCCACCTACGGGACGGAGAATCAGCCCCAGCATTTT. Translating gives CASSSSTYGTENQPQHF.

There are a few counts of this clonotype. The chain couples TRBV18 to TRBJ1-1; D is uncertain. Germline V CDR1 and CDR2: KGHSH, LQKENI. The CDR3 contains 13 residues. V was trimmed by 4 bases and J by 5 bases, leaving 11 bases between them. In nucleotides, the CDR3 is TGTGCCAGCTCACAGGGTGCAGTTACTGAAGCTTTCTTT. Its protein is CASSQGAVTEAFF.

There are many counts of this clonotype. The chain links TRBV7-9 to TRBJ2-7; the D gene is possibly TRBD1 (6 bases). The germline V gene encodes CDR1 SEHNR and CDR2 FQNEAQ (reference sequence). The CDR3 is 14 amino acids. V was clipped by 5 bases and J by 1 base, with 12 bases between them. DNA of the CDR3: TGTGCCAGCAGCCTCTCCACAGGGTCCTACGAGCAGTACTTC. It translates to CASSLSTGSYEQYF.

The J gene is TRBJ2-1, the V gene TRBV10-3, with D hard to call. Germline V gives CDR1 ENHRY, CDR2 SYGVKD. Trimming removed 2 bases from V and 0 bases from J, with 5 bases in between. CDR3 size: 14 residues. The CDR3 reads CAISEASSYNEQFF. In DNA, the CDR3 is TGTGCCATCAGTGAGGCCAGCTCCTACAATGAGCAGTTCTTC.

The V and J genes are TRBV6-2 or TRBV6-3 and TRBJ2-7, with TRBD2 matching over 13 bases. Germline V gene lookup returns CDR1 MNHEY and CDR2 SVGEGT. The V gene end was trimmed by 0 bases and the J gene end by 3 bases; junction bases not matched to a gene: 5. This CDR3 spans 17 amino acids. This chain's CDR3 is CASSYSARLAGGYEQYF. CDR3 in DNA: TGTGCCAGCAGTTACTCAGCCCGACTAGCGGGGGGCTACGAGCAGTACTTC.

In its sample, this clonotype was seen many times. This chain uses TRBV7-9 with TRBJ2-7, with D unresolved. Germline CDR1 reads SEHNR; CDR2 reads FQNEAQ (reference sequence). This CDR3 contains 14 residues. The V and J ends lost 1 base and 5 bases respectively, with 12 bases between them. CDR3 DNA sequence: TGTGCCAGCAGCTTAGAGGTGGGATACGACGAGCAGTACTTC. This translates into CASSLEVGYDEQYF.

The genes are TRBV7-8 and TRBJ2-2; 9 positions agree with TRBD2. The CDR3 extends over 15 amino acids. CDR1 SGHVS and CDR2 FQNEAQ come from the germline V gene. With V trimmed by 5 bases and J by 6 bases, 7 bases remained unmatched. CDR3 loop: CASSRRREGAGELFF. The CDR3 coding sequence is TGTGCCAGCAGCCGAAGGCGGGAGGGGGCCGGGGAGCTGTTTTTT.

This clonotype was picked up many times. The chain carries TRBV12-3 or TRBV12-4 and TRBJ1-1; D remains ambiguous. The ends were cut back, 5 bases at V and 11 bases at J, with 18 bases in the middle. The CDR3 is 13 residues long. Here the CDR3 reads CASSPDAIGQAFF. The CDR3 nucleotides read TGTGCCAGCAGTCCGGACGCGATAGGCCAGGCTTTCTTT.

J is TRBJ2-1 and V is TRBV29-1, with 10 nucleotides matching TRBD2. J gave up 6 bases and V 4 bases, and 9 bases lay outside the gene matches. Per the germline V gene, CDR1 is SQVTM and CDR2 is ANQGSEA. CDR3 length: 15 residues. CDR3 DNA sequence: TGCAGCGTTGCTTTCGGGCTAGCGGGAGTCAATGAGCAGTTCTTC. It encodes CSVAFGLAGVNEQFF.

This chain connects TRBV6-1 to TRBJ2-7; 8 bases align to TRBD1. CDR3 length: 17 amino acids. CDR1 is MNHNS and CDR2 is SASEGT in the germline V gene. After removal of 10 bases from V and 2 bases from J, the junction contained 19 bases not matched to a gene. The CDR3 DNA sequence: TGTGCCACCCGACGCCCCCAACCGGGACAGGTAACCTACGAGCAGTACTTC. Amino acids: CATRRPQPGQVTYEQYF.

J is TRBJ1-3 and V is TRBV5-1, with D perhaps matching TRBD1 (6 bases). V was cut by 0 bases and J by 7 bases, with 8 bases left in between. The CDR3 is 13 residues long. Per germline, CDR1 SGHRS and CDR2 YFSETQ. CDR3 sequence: CASSLGQDNTIYF. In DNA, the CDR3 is TGCGCCAGCAGCTTGGGACAGGACAACACCATATATTTT.

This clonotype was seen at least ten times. The CDR3 region is CASGRGNTEAFF. The CDR3 DNA follows: TGTGCCAGCGGGAGGGGGAACACTGAAGCTTTCTTT. The V and J genes are TRBV13 and TRBJ1-1; TRBD1 might be the D (5 bases). Trimming removed 8 bases from V and 1 base from J, with 8 bases in between. The CDR3 sequence is 12 residues long. Germline CDR1 and CDR2: PRHDT and FYEKMQ (reference sequence).

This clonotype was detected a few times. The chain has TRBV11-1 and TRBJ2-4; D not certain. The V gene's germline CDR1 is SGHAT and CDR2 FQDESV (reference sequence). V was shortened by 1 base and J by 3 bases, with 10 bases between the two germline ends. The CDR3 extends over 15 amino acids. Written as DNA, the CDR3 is TGTGCCAGCAGCTTAGGAAGGACGGGCAAAAACATTCAGTACTTC. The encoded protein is CASSLGRTGKNIQYF.

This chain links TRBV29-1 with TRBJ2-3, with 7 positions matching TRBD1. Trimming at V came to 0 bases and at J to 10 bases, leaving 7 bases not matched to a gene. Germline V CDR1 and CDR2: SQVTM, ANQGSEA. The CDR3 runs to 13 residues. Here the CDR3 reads CSVEDLDRVAQYF. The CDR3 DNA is TGCAGCGTTGAAGACCTTGACAGGGTTGCGCAGTATTTT.

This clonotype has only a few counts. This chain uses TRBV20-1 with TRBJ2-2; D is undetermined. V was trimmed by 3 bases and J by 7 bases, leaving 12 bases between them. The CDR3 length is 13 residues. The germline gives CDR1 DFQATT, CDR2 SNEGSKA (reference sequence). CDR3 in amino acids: CSARALGIGELFF. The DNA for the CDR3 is TGCAGTGCTAGGGCCCTGGGGATCGGGGAGCTGTTTTTT.

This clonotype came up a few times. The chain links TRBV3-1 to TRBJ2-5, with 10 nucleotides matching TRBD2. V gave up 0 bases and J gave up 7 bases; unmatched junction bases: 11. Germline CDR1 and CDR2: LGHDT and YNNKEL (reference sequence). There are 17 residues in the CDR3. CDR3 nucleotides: TGTGCCAGCAGCCAAGATAGGCCTAGCGGGAGACAGGGGACCCAGTACTTC. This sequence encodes CASSQDRPSGRQGTQYF.

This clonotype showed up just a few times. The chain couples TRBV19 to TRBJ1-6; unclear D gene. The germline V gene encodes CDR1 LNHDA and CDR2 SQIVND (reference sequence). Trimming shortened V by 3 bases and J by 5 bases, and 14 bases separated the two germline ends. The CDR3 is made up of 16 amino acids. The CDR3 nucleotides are TGTGCCAGTAGTATCGGTTTCCCGCATAATAATTCACCCCTCCACTTT. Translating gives CASSIGFPHNNSPLHF.

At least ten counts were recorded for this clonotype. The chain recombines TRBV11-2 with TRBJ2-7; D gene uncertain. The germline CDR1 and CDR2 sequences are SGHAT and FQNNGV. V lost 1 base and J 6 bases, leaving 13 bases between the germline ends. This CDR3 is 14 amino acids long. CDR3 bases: TGTGCCAGCAGCTTAGGGAGTGGGCCGGGCGAGCAGTACTTC. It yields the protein CASSLGSGPGEQYF. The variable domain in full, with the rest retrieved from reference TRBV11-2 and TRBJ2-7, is EAGVAQSPRYKIIEKRQSVAFWCNPISGHATLYWYQQILGQGPKLLIQFQNNGVVDDSQLPKDRFSAERLKGVDSTLKIQPAKLEDSAVYLCASSLGSGPGEQYFGPGTRLTVT.

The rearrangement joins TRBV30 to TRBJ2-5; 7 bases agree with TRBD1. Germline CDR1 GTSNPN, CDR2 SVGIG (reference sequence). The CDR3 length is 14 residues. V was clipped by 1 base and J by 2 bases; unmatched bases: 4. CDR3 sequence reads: CAWSAGGLQETQYF. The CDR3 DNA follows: TGTGCCTGGAGTGCAGGGGGTTTGCAAGAGACCCAGTACTTC.

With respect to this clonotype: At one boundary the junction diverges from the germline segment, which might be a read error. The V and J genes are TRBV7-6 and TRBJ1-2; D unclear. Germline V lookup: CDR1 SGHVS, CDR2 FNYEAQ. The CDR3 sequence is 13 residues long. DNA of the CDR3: TGTGCCAGCAGCCCAGACGGAGGCTATGCCTACACCTTC. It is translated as CASSPDGGYAYTF.